The source of this T cell receptor beta chain is a study of OX40 agonist ivuxolimab in advanced cancers. Study summary: Patients were given ivuxolimab, an antibody that agonizes OX40 (CD134). Every 2 weeks, patients received ivuxolimab intravenously, dosed at 0.01 to 10 mg/kg. The dose-escalation group included hepatocellular carcinoma, melanoma, renal cell carcinoma and head and neck cancer. Study conclusions and caveats: Dose levels from 0.1 to 3.0 mg/kg saw CD4+ and CD8+ blood T cells expand clonally by week 6.

Assay: immunoSEQ multiplex PCR; the TCRdb copy retains only in-frame clones and omits some. The sample includes about 40,000 clones, 82% of them seen just once. V was pared by 6 bases and J by 6 bases, with 18 bases between. The CDR3 runs to 15 residues. Germline CDR1 MNHEY, CDR2 SVGAGI. For this clone: Its antigen is unidentified.

The TCR originated in an adult with an advanced solid tumor such as melanoma, head and neck, liver or kidney cancer. Sequencing used CD4+ or CD8+ T cells sorted from blood, obtained in a trial of the OX40 agonist ivuxolimab. The chain combines TRBV6-5 with TRBJ1-5; D not certain. The CDR3 sequence: CASRRGLGSGQPQHF. The CDR3 nucleotides are TGTGCCAGCAGACGAGGACTCGGGTCTGGTCAGCCCCAGCATTTT.